The clone carrying this TCR beta chain has only a few counts. The antigen remains undetermined. The sample is drawn from a study of T-cell reconstitution after alpha-beta-depleted transplantation in children. Study results and limitations: Reports say that about two months after transplant, the alpha-beta T cells came out of several hundred graft clones that had expanded. T-cell counts and diversity were attributed mostly to newly produced T cells one year after transplant. The high TCRbeta diversity at day 60 in some patients came from surviving recipient T cells and thymic progenitors.

Per germline, CDR1 WSHSY and CDR2 SAAADI. Trimming cost V 1 base and J 7 bases, with 17 bases left between them. The CDR3 contains 17 residues. As it was prepared, the TCRbeta library received unique molecular identifiers. Via MiXCR, TCRdb re-called the PCR reads, giving one row per CDR3 protein. The sample lists approximately 300,000 distinct CDR3 sequences, less than 9.5% seen once, with approximately 8.2% in the top ten. Sequences were derived from peripheral blood, sampled 360 days after TCRalphabeta/CD19-depleted stem cell transplant. The origin of this receptor is a female patient between 2 and 15 years old who had a stem cell transplant for Fanconi anemia, so the T cells may come from the graft donor. The rearrangement joins TRBV10-2 to TRBJ1-6; D unclear. CDR3 in amino acids: CASSEWVQAGRNSPLHF. In nucleotides, the CDR3 is TGCGCCAGCAGTGAGTGGGTCCAGGCGGGGAGAAATTCACCCCTCCACTTT.